This T cell receptor (beta chain) was recorded in a study of T cells in Graves' hyperthyroidism and ophthalmopathy (dated by TCRdb to the late 2010s). About the full investigation: Peripheral blood samples were taken at initial diagnosis, before any treatment was given. TCR Vbeta CDR3 sequencing of 135 peripheral blood samples (43 ophthalmopathy, 70 to 85 hyperthyroidism and around 17 progressor patients) is reported in the paper. The 100 or so discovery patients were randomly divided into training and test sets at a 7:3 ratio. A discovery cohort of about a hundred patients, 43 with Graves' ophthalmopathy and 57 with stable Graves' hyperthyroidism, was used to find distinguishing TCR V-J signatures. Prospective prediction of ophthalmopathy was tested in an independent validation cohort of some 20 hyperthyroidism patients and some 17 patients who later progressed to ophthalmopathy. Following sampling, methimazole starting at 30 mg daily was given to hyperthyroidism patients, and high-dose intravenous methylprednisolone was given to ophthalmopathy patients. In addition, the study compared T-cell repertoires in thyroid tissue and in blood from roughly six Graves' hyperthyroidism patients. The paper as a whole reports these results and caveats: In validation, progression to ophthalmopathy was predicted by the model with almost 71% sensitivity and 72.22% specificity, a median of approximately 6.5 months before onset. A model built on a 13 V-J signature distinguished ophthalmopathy from stable hyperthyroidism, reaching 85% to 90% sensitivity and approximately 81% specificity in cross-validation and 80%/75% in testing. Blood samples also contained most of the expanded thyroid clonotypes (frequency above 0.001), which suggests that blood repertoires may reflect thyroid immune responses. Sample size was not statistically predetermined, and blinding of investigators to group allocation was not performed.

This clonotype was found a few times. There is no known antigen for this receptor. The sample holds no much larger clone one base away, and base qualities are not on file. Trimming leaves V shorter by 2 bases and J shorter by 3 bases, with the junction holding 3 bases beyond the gene matches. The cysteine opens and the phenylalanine closes a CDR3 of 15 amino acids. This entry keeps only the CDR3 DNA: 45 bases, framed from base 1. CDR1 SGHRS and CDR2 YFSETQ are derived from the germline V gene. TCR beta CDR3 regions were amplified from RNA transcripts. For the first round of RT-PCR on the TCR CDR3, the HTBI primer set was used together with the Qiagen OneStep RT-PCR kit. The libraries were constructed in a second round of multiplex PCR and then size-selected and purified. Sequencing of the libraries was done on an Illumina HiSeq2000 using paired-end 100 bp reads. Per the authors' processing: Raw data were processed with SOAPnuke, discarding reads with adapters, uncalled bases, mean Phred below 15, or no exact constant-primer or identifier match. COPE v1.2.5 was used to merge the high-quality paired reads, and each unique nucleotide sequence was defined as a clonotype. MiTCR v1.1 was used to align the clonotypes against IMGT TRBV, TRBD and TRBJ reference segments. The analysis included only V-J combinations with a frequency above 0.0001, which together covered over 98% of the repertoires. The TCS score was defined as F50 (clonal expansion) divided by E x V (chaos), with BLOSUM62-based TCRdist calculated between CDR3 peptides within each V-J. Welch's t-statistics and random forest reduced several hundred V-J features to around 14, which were used in a naive Bayes classifier (R e1071). The public reads were reanalyzed by TCRdb: fastp trimming at Q25, MiXCR alignment, in-frame beta chains only. Each CDR3 protein gets just one entry, which takes the most common genes and DNA from the rows behind it. For this entry, the V and J calls and clone size follow TCRdb and not the study's own pipeline. This sample lists fewer than 800,000 distinct CDR3 sequences; about a sixth were detected once. Clones ranked in the top ten supply approximately 8.4% of the sample.

Stable Graves' hyperthyroidism was defined as the absence of progression to ophthalmopathy over 18 months of follow-up. Hyperthyroidism patients were newly diagnosed, had a disease duration of under 2 months, and were aged 18 to 65 years. Patients with uncontrolled infections, other autoimmune diseases, pregnancy or lactation were excluded. Clinical symptoms, serum thyroxine and TRAb, thyroid ultrasound, and orbital computed tomography formed the basis for the diagnoses. PBMCs were isolated from roughly 10 ml of fresh peripheral blood by Ficoll-Paque density gradient centrifugation. Total RNA was extracted using Trizol reagent, and RNA quality was assessed on an Agilent 2100 Bioanalyzer.

The TCR originated in a man aged 18 to 30 with Graves' hyperthyroidism. Sequencing was done on a sample of blood. The chain couples TRBV5-1 to TRBJ2-7; the central 12 bases match TRBD2. The DNA sequence is as follows: TGCGCCAGCAGCTTTGGACTAGCGGGAAACTACGAGCAGTACTTC. Its coded protein is CASSFGLAGNYEQYF.